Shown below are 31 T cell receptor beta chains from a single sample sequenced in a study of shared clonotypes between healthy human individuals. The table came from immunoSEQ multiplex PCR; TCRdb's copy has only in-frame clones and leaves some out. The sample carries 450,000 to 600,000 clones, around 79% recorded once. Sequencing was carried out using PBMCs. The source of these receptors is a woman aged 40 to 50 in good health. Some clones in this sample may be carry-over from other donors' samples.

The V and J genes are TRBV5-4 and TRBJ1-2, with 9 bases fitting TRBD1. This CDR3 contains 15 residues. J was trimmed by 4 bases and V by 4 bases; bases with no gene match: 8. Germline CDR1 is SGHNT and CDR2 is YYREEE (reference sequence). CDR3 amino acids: CASSVIQGALYGYTF. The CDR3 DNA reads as TGTGCCAGCAGCGTCATACAGGGGGCCCTCTATGGCTACACCTTC.

The CDR3 nucleotides are TGTGCCAGCAGTGAGGGTCGTCAGCCCCAGCATTTT. Its translation: CASSEGRQPQHF. V usage is TRBV2 and J usage is TRBJ1-5; D remains unclear. V was trimmed by 3 bases and J by 6 bases, leaving 6 bases between them. The CDR3 covers 12 residues. CDR1 and CDR2 from the germline V gene are SNHLY and FYNNEI.

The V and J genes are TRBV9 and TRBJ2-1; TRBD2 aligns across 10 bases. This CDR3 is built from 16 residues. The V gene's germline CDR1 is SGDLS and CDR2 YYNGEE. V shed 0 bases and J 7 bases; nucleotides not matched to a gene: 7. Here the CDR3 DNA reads TGTGCCAGCAGCGTAGGGGCTAGCGGGAGTGGTAATGAGCAGTTCTTC. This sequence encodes CASSVGASGSGNEQFF. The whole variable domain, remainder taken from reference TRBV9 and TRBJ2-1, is DSGVTQTPKHLITATGQRVTLRCSPRSGDLSVYWYQQSLDQGLQFLIQYYNGEERAKGNILERFSAQQFPDLHSELNLSSLELGDSALYFCASSVGASGSGNEQFFGPGTRLTVL.

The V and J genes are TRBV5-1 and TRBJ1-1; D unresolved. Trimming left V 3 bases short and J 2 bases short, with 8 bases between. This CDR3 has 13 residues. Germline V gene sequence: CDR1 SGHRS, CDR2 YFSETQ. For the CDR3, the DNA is TGCGCCAGCAGCTCATCGCCAAACACTGAAGCTTTCTTT. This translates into CASSSSPNTEAFF.

The CDR3 is CASSPAGIQETQYF. The CDR3 DNA reads TGTGCCAGCTCACCAGCAGGCATTCAAGAGACCCAGTACTTC. This chain links TRBV18 with TRBJ2-5; D unclear. Germline-derived CDR1 and CDR2 are KGHSH and LQKENI. The CDR3 loop spans 14 amino acids. V dropped 2 bases and J dropped 2 bases, with 9 bases sitting between them.

The CDR3 DNA follows: TGTGCCAGCAGCCCAAGGACTAGCGGGAGGTTTGGTGAGCAGTTCTTC. Residues: CASSPRTSGRFGEQFF. The genes are TRBV7-2 and TRBJ2-1, with 14 bases that match TRBD2. The CDR3 sequence is 16 residues long. With V trimmed by 5 bases and J by 9 bases, 9 bases remained unmatched. CDR1 is SGHTA, CDR2 FQGNSA, per germline.

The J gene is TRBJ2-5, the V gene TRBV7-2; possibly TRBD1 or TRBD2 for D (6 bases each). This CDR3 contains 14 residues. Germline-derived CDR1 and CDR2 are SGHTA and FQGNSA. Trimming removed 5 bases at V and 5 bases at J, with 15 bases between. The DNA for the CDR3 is TGTGCCAGCAGCACTAGGGGGGACTGGGAGACCCAGTACTTC. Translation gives CASSTRGDWETQYF.

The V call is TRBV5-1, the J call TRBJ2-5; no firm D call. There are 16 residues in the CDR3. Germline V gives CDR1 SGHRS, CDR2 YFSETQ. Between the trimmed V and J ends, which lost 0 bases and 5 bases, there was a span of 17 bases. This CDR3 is CASSLEGRPSIETQYF. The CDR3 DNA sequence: TGCGCCAGCAGCTTGGAGGGTCGGCCATCAATTGAGACCCAGTACTTC.

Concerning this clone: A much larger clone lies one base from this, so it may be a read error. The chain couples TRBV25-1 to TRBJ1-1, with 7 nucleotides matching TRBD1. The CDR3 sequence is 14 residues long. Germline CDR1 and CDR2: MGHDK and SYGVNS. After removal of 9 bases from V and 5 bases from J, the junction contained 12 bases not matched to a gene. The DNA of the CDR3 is TGTGCCAGTTCGATAGGGGGCGGGATGACTGAAGCTTTCTTT. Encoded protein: CASSIGGGMTEAFF. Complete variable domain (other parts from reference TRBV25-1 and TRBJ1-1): EADIYQTPRYLVIGTGKKITLECSQTMGHDKMYWYQQDPGMELHLIHYSYGVNSTEKGDLSSESTVSRIRTEHFPLTLESARPSHTSQYLCASSIGGGMTEAFFGQGTRLTVV.

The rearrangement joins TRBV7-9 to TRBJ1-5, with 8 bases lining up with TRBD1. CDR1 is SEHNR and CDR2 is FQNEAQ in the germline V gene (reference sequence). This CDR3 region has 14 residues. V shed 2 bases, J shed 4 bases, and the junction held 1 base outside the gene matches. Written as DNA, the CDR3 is TGTGCCAGCAGCTTAACAGGGGGTAATCAGCCCCAGCATTTT. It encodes CASSLTGGNQPQHF.

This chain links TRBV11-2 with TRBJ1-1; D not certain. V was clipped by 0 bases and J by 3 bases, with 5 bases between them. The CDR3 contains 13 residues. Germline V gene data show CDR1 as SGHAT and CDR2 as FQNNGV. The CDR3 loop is CASSLDEDTEAFF. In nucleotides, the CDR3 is TGTGCCAGCAGCTTAGATGAGGACACTGAAGCTTTCTTT.

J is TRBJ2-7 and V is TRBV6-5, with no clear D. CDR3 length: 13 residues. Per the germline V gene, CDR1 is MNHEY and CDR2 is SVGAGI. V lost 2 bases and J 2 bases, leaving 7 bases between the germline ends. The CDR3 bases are TGTGCCAGCAGTTACGACGCCACCTACGAGCAGTACTTC. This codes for CASSYDATYEQYF.

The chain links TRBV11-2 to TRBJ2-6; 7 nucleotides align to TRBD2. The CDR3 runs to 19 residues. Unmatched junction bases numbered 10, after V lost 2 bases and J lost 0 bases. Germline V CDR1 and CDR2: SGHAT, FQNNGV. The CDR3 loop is CASSLHQRDSVSGANVLTF. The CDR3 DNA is TGTGCCAGCAGCTTACATCAGCGGGACTCCGTCTCTGGGGCCAACGTCCTGACTTTC. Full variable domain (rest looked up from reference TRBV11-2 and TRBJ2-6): EAGVAQSPRYKIIEKRQSVAFWCNPISGHATLYWYQQILGQGPKLLIQFQNNGVVDDSQLPKDRFSAERLKGVDSTLKIQPAKLEDSAVYLCASSLHQRDSVSGANVLTFGAGSRLTVL.

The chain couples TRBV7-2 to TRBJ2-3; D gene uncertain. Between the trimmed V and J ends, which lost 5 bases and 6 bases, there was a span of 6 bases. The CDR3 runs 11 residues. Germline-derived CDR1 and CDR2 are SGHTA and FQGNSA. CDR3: CASSPTDTQYF. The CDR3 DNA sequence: TGTGCCAGCAGCCCCACGGATACGCAGTATTTT.

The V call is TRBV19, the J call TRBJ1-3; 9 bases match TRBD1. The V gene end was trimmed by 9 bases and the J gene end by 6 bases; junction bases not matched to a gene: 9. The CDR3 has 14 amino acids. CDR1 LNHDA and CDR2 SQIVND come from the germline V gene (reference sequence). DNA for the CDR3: TGTGCCAGCCGAAGGGACAGGGAACTAAACACCATATATTTT. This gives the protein CASRRDRELNTIYF.

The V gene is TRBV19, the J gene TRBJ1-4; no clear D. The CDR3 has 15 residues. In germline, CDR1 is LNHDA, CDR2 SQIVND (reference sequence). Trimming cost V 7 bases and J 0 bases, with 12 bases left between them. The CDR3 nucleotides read TGTGCCAGTATCCGCCGGGGAGCAACTAATGAAAAACTGTTTTTT. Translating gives CASIRRGATNEKLFF.

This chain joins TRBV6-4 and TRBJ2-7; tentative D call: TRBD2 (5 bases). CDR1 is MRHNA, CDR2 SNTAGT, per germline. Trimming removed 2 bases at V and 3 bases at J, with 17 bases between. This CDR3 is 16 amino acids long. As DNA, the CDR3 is TGTGCCAGCAGTGACGCCGCCCCCCGGCGGGTCTACGAGCAGTACTTC. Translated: CASSDAAPRRVYEQYF.

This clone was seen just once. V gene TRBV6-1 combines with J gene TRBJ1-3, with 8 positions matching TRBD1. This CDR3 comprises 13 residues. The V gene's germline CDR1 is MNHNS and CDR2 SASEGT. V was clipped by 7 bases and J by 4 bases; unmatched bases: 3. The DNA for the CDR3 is TGTGCCAGCATGAGGGACAGGGGAAACACCATATATTTT. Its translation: CASMRDRGNTIYF.

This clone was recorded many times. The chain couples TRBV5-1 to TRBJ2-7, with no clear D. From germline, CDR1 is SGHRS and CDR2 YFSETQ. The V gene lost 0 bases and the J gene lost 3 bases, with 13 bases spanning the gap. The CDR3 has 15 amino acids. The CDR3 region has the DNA TGCGCCAGCAGCTTGGACTCGAGTGTCTACTACGAGCAGTACTTC. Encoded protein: CASSLDSSVYYEQYF.

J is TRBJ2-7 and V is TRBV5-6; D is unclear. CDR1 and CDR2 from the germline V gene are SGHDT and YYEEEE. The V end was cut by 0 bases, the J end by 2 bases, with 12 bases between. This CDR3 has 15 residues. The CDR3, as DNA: TGTGCCAGCAGCTTGGGGGTCACGATCGCCTACGAGCAGTACTTC. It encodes CASSLGVTIAYEQYF.

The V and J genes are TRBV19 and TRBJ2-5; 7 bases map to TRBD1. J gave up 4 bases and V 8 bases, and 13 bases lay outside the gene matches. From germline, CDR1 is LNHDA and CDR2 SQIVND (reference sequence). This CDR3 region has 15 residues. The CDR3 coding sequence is TGTGCCAGTGCCCGACAGGGTTCGGTGGGAGAGACCCAGTACTTC. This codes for CASARQGSVGETQYF.

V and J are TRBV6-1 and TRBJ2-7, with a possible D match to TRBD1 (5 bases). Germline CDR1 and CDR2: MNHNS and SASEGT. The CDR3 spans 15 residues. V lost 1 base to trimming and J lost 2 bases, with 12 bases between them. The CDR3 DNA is TGTGCCAGCAGTGAAGTGGTGCAGGGCCCCTACGAGCAGTACTTC. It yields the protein CASSEVVQGPYEQYF.

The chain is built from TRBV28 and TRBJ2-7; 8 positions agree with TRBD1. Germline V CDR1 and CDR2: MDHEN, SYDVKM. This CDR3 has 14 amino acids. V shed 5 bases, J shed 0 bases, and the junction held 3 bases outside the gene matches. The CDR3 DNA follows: TGTGCCAGCAGTATGACAGGGGACTCCTACGAGCAGTACTTC. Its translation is CASSMTGDSYEQYF.

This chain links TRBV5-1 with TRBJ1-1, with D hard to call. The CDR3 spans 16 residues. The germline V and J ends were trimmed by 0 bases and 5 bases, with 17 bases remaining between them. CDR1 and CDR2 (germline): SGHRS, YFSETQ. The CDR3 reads CASSLGLTSPWTEAFF. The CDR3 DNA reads TGCGCCAGCAGCTTGGGACTAACCTCCCCTTGGACTGAAGCTTTCTTT.

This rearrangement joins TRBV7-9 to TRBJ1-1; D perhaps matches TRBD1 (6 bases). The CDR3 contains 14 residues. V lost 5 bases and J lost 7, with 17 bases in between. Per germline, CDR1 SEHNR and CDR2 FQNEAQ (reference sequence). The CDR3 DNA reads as TGTGCCAGCAGCAACAGCGTGGGGGGCAGTGAAGCTTTCTTT. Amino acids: CASSNSVGGSEAFF.

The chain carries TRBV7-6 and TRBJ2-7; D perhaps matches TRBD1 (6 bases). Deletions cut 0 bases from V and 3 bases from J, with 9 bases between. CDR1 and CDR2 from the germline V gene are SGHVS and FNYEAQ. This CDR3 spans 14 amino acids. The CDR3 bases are TGTGCCAGCAGCTTAGCCGGGACACTCTACGAGCAGTACTTC. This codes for CASSLAGTLYEQYF.

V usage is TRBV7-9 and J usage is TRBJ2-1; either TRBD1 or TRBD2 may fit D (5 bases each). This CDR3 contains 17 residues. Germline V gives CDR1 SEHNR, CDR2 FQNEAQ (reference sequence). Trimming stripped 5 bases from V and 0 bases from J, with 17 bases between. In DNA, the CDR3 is TGTGCCAGCAGCCTGGATCGGGTGGGGACCTCCTACAATGAGCAGTTCTTC. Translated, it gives CASSLDRVGTSYNEQFF.

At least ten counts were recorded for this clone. The CDR3 DNA sequence: TGTGCCAGCAGTCCCCGCGGACAGATCTCCTACGAGCAGTACTTC. Encoded protein: CASSPRGQISYEQYF. The chain recombines TRBV28 with TRBJ2-7; TRBD1 is a possible D gene (6 bases). The CDR3 sequence is 15 residues long. Deletions cut 5 bases from V and 0 bases from J, with 14 bases between. Germline lookup yields CDR1 MDHEN and CDR2 SYDVKM.

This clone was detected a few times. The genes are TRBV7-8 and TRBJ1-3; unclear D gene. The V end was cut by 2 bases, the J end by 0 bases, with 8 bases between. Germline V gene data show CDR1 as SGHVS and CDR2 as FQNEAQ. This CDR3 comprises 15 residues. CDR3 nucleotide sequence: TGTGCCAGCAGCTTAAGTCGGAGCTCTGGAAACACCATATATTTT. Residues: CASSLSRSSGNTIYF.

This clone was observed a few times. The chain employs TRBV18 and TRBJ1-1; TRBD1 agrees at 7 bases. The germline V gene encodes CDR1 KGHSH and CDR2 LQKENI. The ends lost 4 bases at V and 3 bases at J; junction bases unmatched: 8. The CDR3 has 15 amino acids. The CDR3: CASSLTGVEYTEAFF. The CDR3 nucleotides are TGTGCCAGCTCACTAACAGGGGTGGAATACACTGAAGCTTTCTTT.

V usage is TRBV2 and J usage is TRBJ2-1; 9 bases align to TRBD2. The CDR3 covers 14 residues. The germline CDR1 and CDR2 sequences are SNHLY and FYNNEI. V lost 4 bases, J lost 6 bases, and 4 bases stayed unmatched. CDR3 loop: CASSVSSGSNEQFF. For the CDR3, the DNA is TGTGCCAGCAGTGTAAGTAGCGGGAGCAATGAGCAGTTCTTC. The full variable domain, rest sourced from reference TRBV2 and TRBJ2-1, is EPEVTQTPSHQVTQMGQEVILRCVPISNHLYFYWYRQILGQKVEFLVSFYNNEISEKSEIFDDQFSVERPDGSNFTLKIRSTKLEDSAMYFCASSVSSGSNEQFFGPGTRLTVL.